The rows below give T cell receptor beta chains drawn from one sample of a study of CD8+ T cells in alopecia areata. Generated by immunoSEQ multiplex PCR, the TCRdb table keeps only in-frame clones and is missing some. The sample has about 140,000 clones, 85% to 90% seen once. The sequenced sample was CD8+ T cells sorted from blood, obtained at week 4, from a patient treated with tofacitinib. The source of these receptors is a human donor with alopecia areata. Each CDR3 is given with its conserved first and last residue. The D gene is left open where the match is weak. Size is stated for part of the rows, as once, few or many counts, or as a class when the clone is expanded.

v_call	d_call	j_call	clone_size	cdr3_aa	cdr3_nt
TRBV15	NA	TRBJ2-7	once	CATSRDIRIVGGRYEQYF	TGTGCCACCAGCAGAGATATAAGGATAGTGGGGGGCCGGTACGAGCAGTACTTC
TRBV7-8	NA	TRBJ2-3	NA	CASLTGDTQYF	TGTGCCAGCCTCACGGGAGATACGCAGTATTTT
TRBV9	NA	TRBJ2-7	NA	CASSAGTPTYEQYF	TGTGCCAGCAGCGCCGGGACCCCGACCTACGAGCAGTACTTC
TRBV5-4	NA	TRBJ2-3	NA	CASSPLQGRHTDTQYF	TGTGCCAGCAGCCCTTTACAGGGGAGGCACACAGATACGCAGTATTTT
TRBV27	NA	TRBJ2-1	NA	CASSSLDEQFF	TGTGCCAGCAGTTCTTTGGACGAGCAGTTCTTC
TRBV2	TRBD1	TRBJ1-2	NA	CASSRGDRGYGYTF	TGTGCCAGCAGCCGAGGCGACAGGGGCTATGGCTACACCTTC
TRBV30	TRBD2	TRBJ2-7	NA	CAWSLTGTTYEQYF	TGTGCCTGGAGTCTCACCGGGACTACCTACGAGCAGTACTTC
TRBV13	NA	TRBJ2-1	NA	CASSPRDHPYNEQFF	TGTGCCAGCAGTCCTCGGGACCATCCCTACAATGAGCAGTTCTTC
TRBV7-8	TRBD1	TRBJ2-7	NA	CASSLVDRVVDEQYF	TGTGCCAGCAGCTTAGTGGACAGGGTCGTCGACGAGCAGTACTTC
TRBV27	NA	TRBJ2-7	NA	CASSLLGSGISYEQYF	TGTGCCAGCAGTTTATTGGGATCGGGTATTTCCTACGAGCAGTACTTC
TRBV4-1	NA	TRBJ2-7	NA	CASSQGGAKSYEQYF	TGCGCCAGCAGCCAGGGTGGGGCGAAGTCCTACGAGCAGTACTTC
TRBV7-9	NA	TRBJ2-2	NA	CASSALSGELFF	TGTGCCAGCAGCGCGTTGTCCGGGGAGCTGTTTTTT
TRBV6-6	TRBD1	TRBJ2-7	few	CASSYSKGTGAYEQYF	TGTGCCAGCAGTTACTCGAAAGGGACAGGGGCTTACGAGCAGTACTTC
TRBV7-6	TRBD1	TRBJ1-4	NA	CASSSSTGWAEKLFF	TGTGCCAGCAGCTCCTCGACAGGGTGGGCCGAAAAACTGTTTTTT
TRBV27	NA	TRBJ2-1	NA	CASRGAAFYEQFF	TGTGCCAGCAGGGGGGCCGCGTTCTATGAGCAGTTCTTC
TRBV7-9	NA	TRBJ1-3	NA	CASSSGAGNTIYF	TGTGCCAGCAGCTCAGGGGCTGGAAACACCATATATTTT
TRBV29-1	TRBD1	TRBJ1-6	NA	CSVGDEAGGSPLHF	TGCAGCGTTGGGGATGAGGCAGGGGGATCACCCCTCCACTTT
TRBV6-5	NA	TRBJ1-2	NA	CASSYGSGPYGYTF	TGTGCCAGCAGTTATGGTTCAGGCCCCTATGGCTACACCTTC
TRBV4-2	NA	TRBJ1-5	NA	CASSQKSQVFSNQPQHF	TGTGCCAGCAGCCAAAAATCTCAGGTTTTCAGCAATCAGCCCCAGCATTTT
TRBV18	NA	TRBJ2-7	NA	CASSRDGAEQYF	TGTGCCAGCTCACGGGACGGAGCCGAGCAGTACTTC
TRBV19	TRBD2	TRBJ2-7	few	CASAPQRGSSYEQYF	TGTGCCAGTGCGCCCCAGCGGGGGAGCTCCTACGAGCAGTACTTC
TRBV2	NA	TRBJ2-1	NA	CASLGTEPYNEQFF	TGTGCCAGCTTGGGAACCGAACCCTACAATGAGCAGTTCTTC
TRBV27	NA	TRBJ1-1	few	CASSLAGDTEAFF	TGTGCCAGCAGTTTGGCAGGGGACACTGAAGCTTTCTTT
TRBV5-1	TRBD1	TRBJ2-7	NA	CASSFLDRAYEQYF	TGCGCCAGCAGCTTTTTGGACAGGGCCTACGAGCAGTACTTC
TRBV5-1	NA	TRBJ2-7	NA	CASSLGPDGGLEQYF	TGCGCCAGCAGCTTGGGACCGGACGGTGGATTGGAGCAGTACTTC
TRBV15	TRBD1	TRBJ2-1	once	CATSNLGTGGPYNEQFF	TGTGCCACCAGCAACCTCGGGACAGGGGGCCCCTACAATGAGCAGTTCTTC
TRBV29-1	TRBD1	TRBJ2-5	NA	CSVEYRDSQETQYF	TGCAGCGTGGAATATAGGGACAGCCAAGAGACCCAGTACTTC
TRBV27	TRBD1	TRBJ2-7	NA	CASSLSWTGQGSYEQYF	TGTGCCAGCAGTTTATCCTGGACAGGCCAAGGCTCCTACGAGCAGTACTTC
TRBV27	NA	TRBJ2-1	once	CASGNLGSYNEQFF	TGTGCCAGCGGGAACCTAGGCTCCTACAATGAGCAGTTCTTC
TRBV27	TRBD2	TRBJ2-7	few	CASSSGTSGRYEQYF	TGTGCCAGCAGTTCCGGGACTAGCGGGAGGTACGAGCAGTACTTC
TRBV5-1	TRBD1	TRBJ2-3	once	CASSPRETGGARDTQYF	TGCGCCAGCAGCCCCAGAGAGACAGGGGGCGCAAGGGATACGCAGTATTTT
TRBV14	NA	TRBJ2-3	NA	CASSQESTDTQYF	TGTGCCAGCAGCCAGGAATCCACAGATACGCAGTATTTT
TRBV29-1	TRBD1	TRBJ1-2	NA	CSVEDRKGQGESYGYTF	TGCAGCGTTGAAGATCGGAAGGGACAGGGGGAATCCTATGGCTACACCTTC
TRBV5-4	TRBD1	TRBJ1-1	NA	CASSPGQALNTEAFF	TGTGCCAGCAGCCCGGGACAGGCATTGAACACTGAAGCTTTCTTT